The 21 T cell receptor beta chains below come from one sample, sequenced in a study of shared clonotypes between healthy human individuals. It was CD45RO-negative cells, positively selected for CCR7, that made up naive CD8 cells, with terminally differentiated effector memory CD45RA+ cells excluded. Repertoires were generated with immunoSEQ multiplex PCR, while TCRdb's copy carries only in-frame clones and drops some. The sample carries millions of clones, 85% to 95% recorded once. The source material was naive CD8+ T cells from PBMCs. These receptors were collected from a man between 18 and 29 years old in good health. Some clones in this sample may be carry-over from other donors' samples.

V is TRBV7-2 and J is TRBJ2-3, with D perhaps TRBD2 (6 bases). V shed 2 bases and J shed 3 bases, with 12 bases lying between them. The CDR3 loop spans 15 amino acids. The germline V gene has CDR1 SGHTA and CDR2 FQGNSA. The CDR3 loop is CASSLYLSGTDTQYF. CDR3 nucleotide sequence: TGTGCCAGCAGCTTATATCTTAGCGGAACAGATACGCAGTATTTT.

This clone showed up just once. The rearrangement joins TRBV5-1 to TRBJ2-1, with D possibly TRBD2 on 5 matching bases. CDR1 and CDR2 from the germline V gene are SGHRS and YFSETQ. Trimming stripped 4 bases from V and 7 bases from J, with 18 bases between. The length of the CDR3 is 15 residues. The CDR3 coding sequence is TGCGCCAGCAGCCTCTCTGAGGGTTTTAAAAATGAGCAGTTCTTC. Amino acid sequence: CASSLSEGFKNEQFF.

CDR3 protein: CASSRGTFSEQYF. The DNA for the CDR3 is TGTGCCAGCAGCCGCGGGACTTTTTCCGAGCAGTACTTC. The gene calls are TRBV5-6 and TRBJ2-7, with TRBD2 as a possible D gene (6 bases). Trimming left V 4 bases short and J 6 bases short, with 14 bases between. The CDR3 totals 13 residues. Germline V lookup: CDR1 SGHDT, CDR2 YYEEEE. Complete variable domain (other parts from reference TRBV5-6 and TRBJ2-7): DAGVTQSPTHLIKTRGQQVTLRCSPKSGHDTVSWYQQALGQGPQFIFQYYEEEERQRGNFPDRFSGHQFPNYSSELNVNALLLGDSALYLCASSRGTFSEQYFGPGTRLTVT.

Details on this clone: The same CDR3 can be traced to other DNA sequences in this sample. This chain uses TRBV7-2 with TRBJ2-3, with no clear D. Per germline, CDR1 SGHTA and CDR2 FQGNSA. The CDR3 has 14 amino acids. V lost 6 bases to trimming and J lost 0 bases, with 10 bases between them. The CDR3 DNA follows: TGTGCCAGCAGTCCAACGGGTAGCACAGATACGCAGTATTTT. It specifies CASSPTGSTDTQYF.

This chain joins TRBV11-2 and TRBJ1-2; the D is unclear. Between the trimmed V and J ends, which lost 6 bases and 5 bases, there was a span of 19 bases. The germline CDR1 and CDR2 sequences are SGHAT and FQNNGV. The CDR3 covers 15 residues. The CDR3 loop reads CASSTIQRFPYGYTF. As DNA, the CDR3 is TGTGCCAGCAGTACAATTCAACGGTTCCCTTATGGCTACACCTTC.

The CDR3 nucleotides read TGTGCCAGCTCTTTAGGACCGAAAGTCCACGAGCAGTACTTC. Translating gives CASSLGPKVHEQYF. The chain has TRBV27 and TRBJ2-7; unclear D gene. The CDR3 covers 14 residues. Germline V gives CDR1 MNHEY, CDR2 SMNVEV (reference sequence). V shed 8 bases and J shed 5 bases, with 19 bases lying between them.

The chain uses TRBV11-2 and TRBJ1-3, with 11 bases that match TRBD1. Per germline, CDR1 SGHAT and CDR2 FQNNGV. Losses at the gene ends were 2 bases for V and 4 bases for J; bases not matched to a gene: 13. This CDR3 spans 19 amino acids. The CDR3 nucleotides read TGTGCCAGCAGCTTATTTCCGGACAGGGGGCCGTATAGGGGAAACACCATATATTTT. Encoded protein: CASSLFPDRGPYRGNTIYF. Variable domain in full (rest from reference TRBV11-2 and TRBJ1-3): EAGVAQSPRYKIIEKRQSVAFWCNPISGHATLYWYQQILGQGPKLLIQFQNNGVVDDSQLPKDRFSAERLKGVDSTLKIQPAKLEDSAVYLCASSLFPDRGPYRGNTIYFGEGSWLTVV.

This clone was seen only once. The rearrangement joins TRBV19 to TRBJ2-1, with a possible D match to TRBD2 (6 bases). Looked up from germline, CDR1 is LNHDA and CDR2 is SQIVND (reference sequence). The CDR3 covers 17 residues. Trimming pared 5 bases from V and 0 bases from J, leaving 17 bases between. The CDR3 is CASSGGSGGSSYNEQFF. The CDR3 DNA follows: TGTGCCAGTAGTGGGGGTAGCGGAGGGAGCTCCTACAATGAGCAGTTCTTC.

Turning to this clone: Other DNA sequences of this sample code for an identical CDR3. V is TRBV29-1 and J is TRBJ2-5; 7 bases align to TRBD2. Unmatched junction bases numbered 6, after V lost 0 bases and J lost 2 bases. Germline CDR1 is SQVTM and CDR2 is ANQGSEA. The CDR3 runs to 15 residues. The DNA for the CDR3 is TGCAGCGTTGAAGATAGGCTAGCGGTACAAGAGACCCAGTACTTC. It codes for CSVEDRLAVQETQYF.

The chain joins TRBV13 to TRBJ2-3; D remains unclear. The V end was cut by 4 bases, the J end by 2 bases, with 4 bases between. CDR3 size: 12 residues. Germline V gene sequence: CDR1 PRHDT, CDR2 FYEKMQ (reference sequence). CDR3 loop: CASSYLTDTQYF. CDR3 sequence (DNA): TGTGCCAGCAGCTACCTCACAGATACGCAGTATTTT.

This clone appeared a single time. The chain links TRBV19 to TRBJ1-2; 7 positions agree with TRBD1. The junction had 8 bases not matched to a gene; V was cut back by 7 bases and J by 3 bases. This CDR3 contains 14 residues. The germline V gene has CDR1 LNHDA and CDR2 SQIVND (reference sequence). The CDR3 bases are TGTGCCAGTATCCGAGACAGGGAGGACTATGGCTACACCTTC. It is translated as CASIRDREDYGYTF.

DNA for the CDR3: TGTGCCGTACACAACCGGGACAGCTCCTACGAGCAGTACTTC. Translating it yields CAVHNRDSSYEQYF. J is TRBJ2-7 and V is TRBV10-3, with 7 bases identical to TRBD1. J was trimmed by 0 bases and V by 11 bases; bases with no gene match: 10. CDR3 length: 14 residues. The germline V gene encodes CDR1 ENHRY and CDR2 SYGVKD.

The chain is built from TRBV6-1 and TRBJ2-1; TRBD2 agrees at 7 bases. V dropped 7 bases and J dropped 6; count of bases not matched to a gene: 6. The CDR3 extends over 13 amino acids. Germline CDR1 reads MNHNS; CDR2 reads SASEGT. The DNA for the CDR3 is TGTGCCAGCACGAGGGCGGGAGTCAATGAGCAGTTCTTC. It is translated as CASTRAGVNEQFF.

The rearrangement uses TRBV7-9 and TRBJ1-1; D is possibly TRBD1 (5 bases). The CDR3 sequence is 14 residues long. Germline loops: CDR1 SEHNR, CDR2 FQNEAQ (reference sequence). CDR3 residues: CAGVAGEFGTEAFF. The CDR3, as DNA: TGTGCTGGGGTAGCGGGGGAGTTCGGCACTGAAGCTTTCTTT.

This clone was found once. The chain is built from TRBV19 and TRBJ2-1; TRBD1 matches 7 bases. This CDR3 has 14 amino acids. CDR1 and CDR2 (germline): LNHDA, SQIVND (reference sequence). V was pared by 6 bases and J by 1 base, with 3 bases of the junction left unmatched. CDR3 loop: CASRLTGSYNEQFF. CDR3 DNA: TGTGCCAGTAGGCTGACAGGGTCCTACAATGAGCAGTTCTTC.

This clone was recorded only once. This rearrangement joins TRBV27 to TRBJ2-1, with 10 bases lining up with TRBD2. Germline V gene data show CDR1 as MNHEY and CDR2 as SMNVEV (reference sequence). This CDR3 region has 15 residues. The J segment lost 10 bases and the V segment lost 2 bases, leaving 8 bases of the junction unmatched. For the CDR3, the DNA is TGTGCCAGCAGTTTAGGAGCGGGAGGGACCCCAGAGCAGTTCTTC. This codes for CASSLGAGGTPEQFF.

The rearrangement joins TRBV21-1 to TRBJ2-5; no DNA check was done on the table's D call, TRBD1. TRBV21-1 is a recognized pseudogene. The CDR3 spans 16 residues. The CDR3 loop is CASSKVVTGIQETQYF. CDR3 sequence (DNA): TGTGCCAGCAGCAAAGTAGTGACAGGGATACAAGAGACCCAGTACTTC.

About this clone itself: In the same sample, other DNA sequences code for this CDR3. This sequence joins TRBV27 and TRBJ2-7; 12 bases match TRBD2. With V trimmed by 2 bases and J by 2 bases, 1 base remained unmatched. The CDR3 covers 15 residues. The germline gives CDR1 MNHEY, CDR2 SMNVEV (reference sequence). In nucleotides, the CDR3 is TGTGCCAGCAGTTTACTAGCGGGAGGGCCCTACGAGCAGTACTTC. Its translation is CASSLLAGGPYEQYF.

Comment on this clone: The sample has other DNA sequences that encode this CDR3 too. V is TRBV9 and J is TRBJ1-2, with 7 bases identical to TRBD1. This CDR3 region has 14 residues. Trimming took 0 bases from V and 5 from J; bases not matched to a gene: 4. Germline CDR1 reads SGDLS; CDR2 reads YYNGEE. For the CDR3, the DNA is TGTGCCAGCAGCGTAGCTGGGACAGATTATGGCTACACCTTC. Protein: CASSVAGTDYGYTF.

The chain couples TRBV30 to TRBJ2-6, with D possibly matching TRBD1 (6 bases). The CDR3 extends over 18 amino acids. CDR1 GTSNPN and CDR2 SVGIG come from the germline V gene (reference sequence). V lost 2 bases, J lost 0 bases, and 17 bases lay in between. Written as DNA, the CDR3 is TGTGCCTGGAGTCACATGGACAGATTGAGCTCTGGGGCCAACGTCCTGACTTTC. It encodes CAWSHMDRLSSGANVLTF.

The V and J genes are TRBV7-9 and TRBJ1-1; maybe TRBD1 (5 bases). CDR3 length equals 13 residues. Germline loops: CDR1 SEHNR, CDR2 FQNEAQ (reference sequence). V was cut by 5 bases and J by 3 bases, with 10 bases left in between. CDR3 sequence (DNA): TGTGCCAGCAGCCAATTCAGGGACACTGAAGCTTTCTTT. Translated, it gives CASSQFRDTEAFF.